This is a list of T cell receptor beta chains from one sample in a study of Graves' ophthalmopathy and Graves' hyperthyroidism. TCRdb used MiXCR to reprocess the multiplex PCR reads, holding one entry per CDR3 protein. The sample yields around 340,000 distinct CDR3 sequences, 15% to 20% seen once. Sequencing used peripheral blood. The origin of the receptors is an adult man with Graves' ophthalmopathy. The CDR3 runs from the conserved cysteine through the conserved F or W. Fields, in order: clone size, J gene, CDR3 length, V gene, D gene, CDR3 DNA, CDR3 protein. A D gene is named only where the DNA matches it firmly. Size is omitted from some rows. Given values are once, few, many or a class for expanded clones.

many TRBJ2-7 15 TRBV6-2/TRBV6-3 TRBD1 TGTGCCAGCACCCGAGGACAGGGGGATACCTACGAGCAGTACTTC CASTRGQGDTYEQYF
many TRBJ2-5 18 TRBV11-2 . TGTGCCAGCAGCTTAGATCCGGGGAATCCCGAACCCTCGGAGACCCAGTACTTC CASSLDPGNPEPSETQYF
many TRBJ1-2 14 TRBV19 . TGTGCCAGTTTAGGATGGAGTTCTACCTATGGCTACACCTTC CASLGWSSTYGYTF
many TRBJ1-3 18 TRBV7-2 TRBD1 TGTGCCAGCAGCTTAGCGCAGGGACAGGGGGCCTCTGGAAACACCATATATTTT CASSLAQGQGASGNTIYF
once TRBJ2-7 15 TRBV2 . TGTGCCAGCAGTGAATCGGGGGAGGTGGTCTACGAGCAGTACTTC CASSESGEVVYEQYF
many TRBJ1-3 13 TRBV24-1 . TGTGCCACCAGTGATTTGAGTGGAAACACCATATATTTT CATSDLSGNTIYF
many TRBJ1-1 13 TRBV25-1 . TGTGCCAGCAGTGAAGCACAGGACACTGAAGCTTTCTTT CASSEAQDTEAFF
many TRBJ1-1 11 TRBV20-1 . TGCAGTGCTCCCTTTTTCGCTGAAGCTTTCTTT CSAPFFAEAFF
many TRBJ2-5 15 TRBV11-2 TRBD2 TGTGCCAGCAGCACTAGGACTAGCGGGGACGAGACCCAGTACTTC CASSTRTSGDETQYF
many TRBJ2-7 13 TRBV2 . TGTGCCAGTTGGTGGGGGTCTTCCTACGAGCAGTACTTC CASWWGSSYEQYF
few TRBJ2-2 15 TRBV24-1 TRBD1 TGTGCCACCAGTGAAACGGGACAGGGTACCGGGGAGCTGTTTTTT CATSETGQGTGELFF
many TRBJ1-1 15 TRBV6-1 . TGTGCCAGCAGTGAATACCTTCAGACGAACACTGAAGCTTTCTTT CASSEYLQTNTEAFF
many TRBJ2-7 13 TRBV6-1 . TGTGCCAGCATCGGTAAAAACCGCTACGAGCAGTACTTC CASIGKNRYEQYF
. TRBJ1-5 16 TRBV7-8 . TGTGCCAGCAGCTTACTAGGGGACTATAGCAATCAGCCCCAGCATTTT CASSLLGDYSNQPQHF
. TRBJ2-7 13 TRBV6-2/TRBV6-3 . TGTGCCATTTCACCCAGACAGGCCTCTGATCAGTACTTC CAISPRQASDQYF
many TRBJ1-1 14 TRBV9 . TGTGCCAGCAGCGTAGCCAGCATGAACACTGAAGCTTTCTTT CASSVASMNTEAFF
many TRBJ2-2 12 TRBV7-9 . TGTGCCAGCAGCCTCCACACCGGGGAGCTGTTTTTT CASSLHTGELFF
many TRBJ2-7 15 TRBV6-5 TRBD1 TGTGCCAGCAGCCAACCGGGACAGGGGGATCCGGGGCAGTACTTC CASSQPGQGDPGQYF
. TRBJ2-7 14 TRBV6-1 . TGTGCCACCAGACAGGAGGGGACCCTCTACGAGCAGTACTTC CATRQEGTLYEQYF
many TRBJ1-2 13 TRBV28 . TGTGCCAGCAGCTATGGGACAAACAAGGGCTACACCTTC CASSYGTNKGYTF
. TRBJ1-1 14 TRBV6-1 . TGTGCCAGCAGCCGCGGGGGGATGTACACTGAAGCTTTCTTT CASSRGGMYTEAFF
many TRBJ2-5 14 TRBV7-9 TRBD1 TGTGCCAGCAGCCGGGGACAGGTTCAAGAGACCCAGTACTTC CASSRGQVQETQYF
many TRBJ2-7 15 TRBV5-1 TRBD1 TGCGCCAGCAGCGTAGACAGGGGGGCCCCCTACGAGCAGTACTTC CASSVDRGAPYEQYF
many TRBJ1-6 14 TRBV28 . TGTGCCAGCAGGGGGGGCGCCTATAATTCACCCCTCCACTTT CASRGGAYNSPLHF
many TRBJ2-2 14 TRBV11-2 . TGTGCCAGCAGCCCCAAGACGAACACCGGGGAGCTGTTTTTT CASSPKTNTGELFF
. TRBJ1-2 15 TRBV30 TRBD1 TGTGCCTGGATCCGACAGGGAGGGTTCGGTTATGGCTACACCTTC CAWIRQGGFGYGYTF
many TRBJ1-3 19 TRBV15 . TGTGCCACCAGCAGAGATCTAACCGGGAGACAGATATCTGGAAACACCATATATTTT CATSRDLTGRQISGNTIYF
. TRBJ2-5 14 TRBV6-1 TRBD1 TGTGCCAGCAGTGATGGGACAGGGGTTGAGACCCAGTACTTC CASSDGTGVETQYF
few TRBJ2-7 16 TRBV11-2 . TGTGCCAGCAGCCTACGGGTCGGGATGAGCACCTACGAGCAGTACTTC CASSLRVGMSTYEQYF
. TRBJ1-1 12 TRBV20-1 . TGCAGTGCTAAGGCGGGGGACACTGAAGCTTTCTTT CSAKAGDTEAFF
many TRBJ1-1 12 TRBV6-2/TRBV6-3 . TGTGCCAGCAGTAAATACAGGGCGGAAGCTTTCTTT CASSKYRAEAFF
many TRBJ2-7 15 TRBV7-2 . TGTGCCAGCAGCTCGTACCCGGACCAGGACTACGAGCAGTACTTC CASSSYPDQDYEQYF
many TRBJ2-2 16 TRBV28 . TGTGCCAGCAGTTTCTCTTGGAGGACGAACACCGGGGAGCTGTTTTTT CASSFSWRTNTGELFF
many TRBJ2-5 15 TRBV11-2 . TGTGCCAGCAGCTTAGATTGGCAGGACAGAGAGACCCAGTACTTC CASSLDWQDRETQYF
many TRBJ1-2 15 TRBV6-1 . TGTGCCAGCAGTAGAAAGACAGACGACAACTATGGCTACACCTTC CASSRKTDDNYGYTF
many TRBJ2-5 14 TRBV7-8 . TGTGCCAGCAGCTACCCAGCGAGGTTCGAGACCCAGTACTTC CASSYPARFETQYF
many TRBJ2-7 17 TRBV4-1 TRBD2 TGCGCCAGCAGCCAAGAATCCCTAGCGGGTGTCCCCTACGAGCAGTACTTC CASSQESLAGVPYEQYF
. TRBJ1-1 14 TRBV7-2 TRBD1 TGTGCCAGCAGCGGGACAGGGTGGAACACTGAAGCTTTCTTT CASSGTGWNTEAFF
many TRBJ2-7 15 TRBV6-2/TRBV6-3 TRBD1 TGTGCCAGCAGTTACATGACAGGGATGAACTACGAGCAGTACTTC CASSYMTGMNYEQYF
many TRBJ2-7 14 TRBV6-1 . TGTGCCAGCGGACAACAGGGACGGGGGTCCGAGCAGTACTTC CASGQQGRGSEQYF
many TRBJ1-5 14 TRBV20-1 . TGCAGTGCTTCCGTTTGGGGATGGGATCAGCCCCAGCATTTT CSASVWGWDQPQHF
. TRBJ2-5 18 TRBV11-2 TRBD1 TGTGCCAGCAGCTTAGGTCGGGTGGGACAGGGGCACCAAGAGACCCAGTACTTC CASSLGRVGQGHQETQYF
many TRBJ1-6 15 TRBV4-2 . TGTGCCAGCAGCCCAACCTCGGCCTCTAATTCACCCCTCCACTTT CASSPTSASNSPLHF
many TRBJ1-1 13 TRBV29-1 . TGCAGCGTTTGGACAGTAGGGAACACTGAAGCTTTCTTT CSVWTVGNTEAFF
many TRBJ2-7 15 TRBV19 . TGTGCCAGTAGTATAGCGGGGACCAGCTCCTACGAGCAGTACTTC CASSIAGTSSYEQYF
few TRBJ1-1 14 TRBV6-1 . TGTGCCAGCAGTAGCCGGGGCCCTAACACTGAAGCTTTCTTT CASSSRGPNTEAFF
many TRBJ2-7 15 TRBV10-3 . TGTGCCATCAGTGGGGGCACTTTAGAGACCTACGAGCAGTACTTC CAISGGTLETYEQYF
. TRBJ2-5 16 TRBV3-1 TRBD1 TGTGCCAGCAGCCAAACCGGGACAGGGGGCGACGAGACCCAGTACTTC CASSQTGTGGDETQYF
. TRBJ1-6 16 TRBV6-1 . TGTGCCAGCACCAGACTTCGACAGGAGGAGGGTTCACCCCTCCACTTT CASTRLRQEEGSPLHF
many TRBJ1-2 16 TRBV7-2 TRBD1 TGTGCCAGCAGCTCCTACGCCTTTACAGGGGGAACTGGCTACACCTTC CASSSYAFTGGTGYTF
few TRBJ2-2 16 TRBV7-8 TRBD2 TGTGCCAGCAGCTTAGAGCGCGGGGGTCACACCGGGGAGCTGTTTTTT CASSLERGGHTGELFF
many TRBJ2-7 13 TRBV4-1 . TGCGCCAGCAGGCGCGTCGGGGGCTACGAGCAGTACTTC CASRRVGGYEQYF
many TRBJ2-7 15 TRBV27 TRBD1 TGTGCCAGCAGTTTAGGGTCAGGGGGACCCTACGAGCAGTACTTC CASSLGSGGPYEQYF
many TRBJ1-1 14 TRBV6-5 . TGTGCCAGCAGTCAGGTCCAGATGGGCACTGAAGCTTTCTTT CASSQVQMGTEAFF
many TRBJ1-5 18 TRBV6-5 TRBD1 TGTGCCAGCGCTTTCGGGACAGGGGCGCAAAATAGCAATCAGCCCCAGCATTTT CASAFGTGAQNSNQPQHF
many TRBJ1-1 14 TRBV5-1 . TGCGCCAGCAGCTTGGAAGGGATGAACACTGAAGCTTTCTTT CASSLEGMNTEAFF
many TRBJ1-6 15 TRBV28 . TGTGCCAGCAGTTTACCGACAGCAATTAATTCACCCCTCCACTTT CASSLPTAINSPLHF
. TRBJ2-2 15 TRBV28 TRBD2 TGTGCCAGCAGGGAACGGGGGGAGAACACCGGGGAGCTGTTTTTT CASRERGENTGELFF
many TRBJ2-2 15 TRBV24-1 . TGTGCCACCAGTGATTTGTTTGGGGGGACCGGGGAGCTGTTTTTT CATSDLFGGTGELFF
many TRBJ1-1 18 TRBV10-3 TRBD1 TGTGCCATCAGTGCTTCTGCGACAGGGGGCTGGATGAACACTGAAGCTTTCTTT CAISASATGGWMNTEAFF